The 31 T cell receptor beta chains given below trace back to one sample, sequenced in a study of early T cells in non-severe SARS-CoV-2 infection. A single record per CDR3 protein comes from TCRdb applying MiXCR to the 5' RACE reads. The data show over 60,000 distinct CDR3 sequences, 9.5% to 13% seen once. The sequences come from whole blood, collected at baseline. The source of these receptors is an adult who was a healthcare worker with PCR-confirmed SARS-CoV-2 infection or an uninfected control (not recorded which).

This clonotype was observed a few times. The V and J genes are TRBV29-1 and TRBJ1-5, with a possible D match to TRBD1 (5 bases). Trimming cost V 5 bases and J 3 bases, with 8 bases left between them. CDR3 length equals 12 residues. The germline V gene has CDR1 SQVTM and CDR2 ANQGSEA. DNA for the CDR3: TGCAGCGTTCAACAGGCCAATCAGCCCCAGCATTTT. It translates to CSVQQANQPQHF.

The chain employs TRBV2 and TRBJ2-3; 7 bases map to TRBD2. This CDR3 comprises 14 residues. Germline lookup yields CDR1 SNHLY and CDR2 FYNNEI. V was pared by 5 bases and J by 6 bases, with 8 bases of the junction left unmatched. For the CDR3, the DNA is TGTGCCAGCAGTAATACCGGGACTACGGATACGCAGTATTTT. It is translated as CASSNTGTTDTQYF. The entire variable domain, with the rest obtained from reference TRBV2 and TRBJ2-3, is as follows: EPEVTQTPSHQVTQMGQEVILRCVPISNHLYFYWYRQILGQKVEFLVSFYNNEISEKSEIFDDQFSVERPDGSNFTLKIRSTKLEDSAMYFCASSNTGTTDTQYFGPGTRLTVL.

The chain has TRBV6-1 and TRBJ2-4; D is perhaps TRBD2 (7 bases). The germline V and J ends were trimmed by 7 bases and 2 bases, with 18 bases remaining between them. The CDR3 consists of 16 residues. Germline V gives CDR1 MNHNS, CDR2 SASEGT. The CDR3 here is CASNSAPGGPKNIQYF. Here the CDR3 DNA reads TGTGCCAGCAACTCAGCCCCGGGGGGCCCCAAAAACATTCAGTACTTC.

This clonotype was detected a few times. The V call is TRBV19, the J call TRBJ2-3; D might be TRBD2 (7 bases). V was shortened by 6 bases and J by 4 bases, with 14 bases between the two germline ends. Germline V gene sequence: CDR1 LNHDA, CDR2 SQIVND (reference sequence). The CDR3 runs to 14 residues. The CDR3: CASRPRGGPDTQYF. In DNA form, the CDR3 reads TGTGCCAGTAGGCCGAGGGGGGGCCCAGATACGCAGTATTTT.

V is TRBV5-1 and J is TRBJ2-1; 12 positions agree with TRBD2. With 0 bases clipped from V and 9 bases from J, the junction kept 7 bases outside the gene matches. CDR1 and CDR2 from the germline V gene are SGHRS and YFSETQ. The CDR3 is made up of 16 amino acids. The chain's CDR3 is CASSLVLAGGSAEQFF. For the CDR3, the DNA is TGCGCCAGCAGCTTGGTACTAGCGGGGGGATCGGCTGAGCAGTTCTTC.

The rearrangement links TRBV4-1 to TRBJ2-2; TRBD2 might be the D (7 bases). The CDR3 consists of 16 residues. CDR1 is MGHRA, CDR2 YSYEKL, per germline. V lost 6 bases and J lost 2, with 16 bases in between. The chain's CDR3 is CASRGGVGQNTGELFF. The CDR3, as DNA: TGCGCCAGCAGAGGGGGGGTCGGCCAAAACACCGGGGAGCTGTTTTTT.

This clonotype has a handful of counts. This chain links TRBV12-3 or TRBV12-4 with TRBJ2-1; weak D call: TRBD2 (5 bases). Trimming left V 4 bases short and J 13 bases short, with 17 bases between. This CDR3 comprises 13 residues. The CDR3 is CASSSVWIRDQFF. CDR3 nucleotides: TGTGCCAGCAGTTCGGTATGGATCCGGGATCAGTTCTTC.

This clonotype was seen once. In nucleotides, the CDR3 is TGTGCCAGCAGTCCCAACGGCATTAATGAGCAGTTCTTC. Its protein is CASSPNGINEQFF. The chain is built from TRBV6-2 or TRBV6-3 and TRBJ2-1; D not certain. V lost 5 bases and J lost 7, with 12 bases in between. The germline CDR1 and CDR2 sequences are MNHEY and SVGEGT. CDR3 length: 13 amino acids.

This clonotype was seen only a few times. The J gene is TRBJ2-1, the V gene TRBV6-6; D is uncertain. The CDR3 has 16 amino acids. Germline CDR1 and CDR2: MNHNY and SVGAGI (reference sequence). The V end lost 0 bases, the J end lost 0 bases, and 9 bases lay between the germline ends. CDR3 sequence reads: CASSYSGDGSYNEQFF. The CDR3 DNA is TGTGCCAGCAGTTACTCTGGGGATGGCTCCTACAATGAGCAGTTCTTC.

This clonotype has at least ten counts. The V call is TRBV5-1, the J call TRBJ2-3; a possible D gene is TRBD2 (6 bases). The CDR3 covers 15 residues. Trimming stripped 4 bases from V and 1 base from J, with 13 bases between. Germline values: CDR1 SGHRS, CDR2 YFSETQ. The CDR3 DNA follows: TGCGCCAGCAGCGGTGGGGCTAGCGGCACAGATACGCAGTATTTT. Its translation is CASSGGASGTDTQYF.

Ten or more counts support this clonotype. The chain uses TRBV5-5 and TRBJ2-1; D unresolved. The ends were cut back, 4 bases at V and 2 bases at J, with 7 bases in the middle. The CDR3 loop spans 13 amino acids. Germline assignment: CDR1 SGHKS and CDR2 YYEKEE (reference sequence). The CDR3 loop is CASSPETYNEQFF. CDR3 coding DNA: TGTGCCAGCAGCCCCGAGACCTACAATGAGCAGTTCTTC.

Ten or more counts support this clonotype. The V and J genes are TRBV30 and TRBJ1-1; tentatively, D is TRBD1 (5 bases). Germline CDR1 GTSNPN, CDR2 SVGIG (reference sequence). The V and J ends lost 5 bases and 1 base respectively, with 11 bases between them. This CDR3 has 13 amino acids. CDR3 DNA sequence: TGTGCCTGGGGGGGGGAAACGAACACTGAAGCTTTCTTT. Translation gives CAWGGETNTEAFF.

The J gene is TRBJ2-1, the V gene TRBV12-5; the match to TRBD1 covers 8 bases. Germline V gene lookup returns CDR1 LGHNT and CDR2 FRNRAP. The CDR3 is 15 residues long. The V segment lost 4 bases and the J segment 2 bases; nucleotides outside the gene matches: 4. The CDR3, as DNA: TGTGCTAGTGGTTATGGACAGGGTGCCTACAATGAGCAGTTCTTC. Translated: CASGYGQGAYNEQFF.

By proportion, this clonotype is medium-sized. The chain carries TRBV9 and TRBJ2-1, with 9 bases fitting TRBD2. V shed 4 bases, J shed 8 bases, and the junction held 10 bases outside the gene matches. Germline CDR1 SGDLS, CDR2 YYNGEE. The CDR3 is 15 residues long. The CDR3 sequence is CASSLMGGGADEQFF. CDR3 DNA: TGTGCCAGCAGCCTGATGGGCGGGGGGGCCGATGAGCAGTTCTTC.

The CDR3 is CASNTPGQGPYEQYF. CDR3 sequence (DNA): TGTGCCAGCAACACCCCGGGACAGGGCCCCTACGAGCAGTACTTC. The chain employs TRBV7-9 and TRBJ2-7, with TRBD1 matching over 9 bases. Unmatched junction bases numbered 9, after V lost 7 bases and J lost 2 bases. The CDR3 has 15 residues. Per germline, CDR1 SEHNR and CDR2 FQNEAQ (reference sequence).

The CDR3 is CASSQEERRRNTEAFF. CDR3 nucleotide sequence: TGCGCCAGCAGCCAAGAGGAGAGACGCCGGAACACTGAAGCTTTCTTT. This chain joins TRBV4-3 and TRBJ1-1; D is unresolved. V was clipped by 0 bases and J by 1 base, with 12 bases between them. Per germline, CDR1 LGHNA and CDR2 YSLEER. The CDR3 covers 16 residues.

As regards this clonotype: A read error is possible here, since a much larger clone lies one base away. This chain joins TRBV7-9 and TRBJ2-7; D is unclear. The CDR3 has 12 residues. The germline gives CDR1 SEHNR, CDR2 FQNEAQ (reference sequence). V lost 7 bases, J lost 2 bases, and 9 bases lay in between. CDR3 nucleotides: TGTGCCAGCAACTTTCGGCCCTACGAGCAGTACTTC. It translates to CASNFRPYEQYF.

In its sample, this clonotype was seen a few times. This rearrangement joins TRBV19 to TRBJ2-3, with D uncertain. This CDR3 contains 11 residues. Germline V gives CDR1 LNHDA, CDR2 SQIVND (reference sequence). Trimming cost V 4 bases and J 7 bases, with 6 bases left between them. CDR3 amino acids: CASSRGYTQYF. The CDR3, as DNA: TGTGCCAGTAGTAGAGGTTATACGCAGTATTTT.

This clonotype was picked up a small number of times. The V call is TRBV7-3, the J call TRBJ1-1, with 12 bases matching TRBD1. CDR1 is SGHTA, CDR2 FQGTGA, per germline. The CDR3 consists of 16 residues. Losses at the gene ends were 5 bases for V and 1 base for J; bases not matched to a gene: 5. CDR3 in DNA: TGTGCCAGCAGCCCAGGGACAGGGGGCACGAACACTGAAGCTTTCTTT. It specifies CASSPGTGGTNTEAFF.

This chain links TRBV2 with TRBJ2-1; D not certain. The ends were cut back, 7 bases at V and 3 bases at J, with 7 bases in the middle. Germline lookup yields CDR1 SNHLY and CDR2 FYNNEI. CDR3 length: 12 amino acids. CDR3: CASNRFYNEQFF. CDR3 DNA: TGTGCCAGCAACAGATTCTACAATGAGCAGTTCTTC. Full variable domain (outside the CDR3, taken from reference TRBV2 and TRBJ2-1): EPEVTQTPSHQVTQMGQEVILRCVPISNHLYFYWYRQILGQKVEFLVSFYNNEISEKSEIFDDQFSVERPDGSNFTLKIRSTKLEDSAMYFCASNRFYNEQFFGPGTRLTVL.

This clonotype was detected ten times or more. The chain is built from TRBV21-1 and TRBJ2-7; TRBD1 reflects the table's D call only, with no check against the DNA. TRBV21-1 is a known pseudogene. The CDR3 consists of 11 residues. CDR3 residues: CASSKESGRAF. In DNA form, the CDR3 reads TGTGCCAGCAGCAAAGAGTCAGGCAGGGCCTTC.

This clonotype has at least ten counts. This rearrangement joins TRBV5-4 to TRBJ2-7, with 7 bases matching TRBD1. The V gene's germline CDR1 is SGHNT and CDR2 YYREEE (reference sequence). This CDR3 is built from 15 residues. Losses at the gene ends were 3 bases for V and 0 bases for J; bases not matched to a gene: 6. The CDR3 region is CASSSDRASSYEQYF. CDR3 in DNA: TGTGCCAGCAGCTCCGACAGGGCCAGCTCCTACGAGCAGTACTTC.

This clonotype was found many times. The chain employs TRBV29-1 and TRBJ1-2; 9 bases fit TRBD1. The junction had 6 bases not matched to a gene; V was cut back by 6 bases and J by 4 bases. The CDR3 consists of 13 residues. Per the germline V gene, CDR1 is SQVTM and CDR2 is ANQGSEA. The CDR3 region has the DNA TGCAGCGTGCCCCGACAGGGGGTCTATGGCTACACCTTC. Protein sequence: CSVPRQGVYGYTF.

This clonotype was observed many times. The chain is built from TRBV6-5 and TRBJ2-3; 13 bases fit TRBD2. Germline values: CDR1 MNHEY, CDR2 SVGAGI. Losses at the gene ends were 6 bases for V and 6 bases for J; bases not matched to a gene: 12. This CDR3 has 17 amino acids. CDR3 DNA sequence: TGTGCCAGCAGACCCGATGGACTAGCGGGGGTCGGGGATACGCAGTATTTT. Translating it yields CASRPDGLAGVGDTQYF.

The chain combines TRBV12-3 or TRBV12-4 with TRBJ1-6; D may be TRBD1 (6 bases). CDR3 length: 12 amino acids. Trimming shortened V by 8 bases and J by 5 bases, and 7 bases separated the two germline ends. CDR3 in amino acids: CASRQDNSPLHF. As DNA, the CDR3 is TGTGCCAGCCGACAGGATAATTCACCCCTCCACTTT.

This clonotype was counted a few times. This chain uses TRBV6-2 or TRBV6-3 with TRBJ2-5; 10 bases are shared with TRBD2. Trimming removed 6 bases from V and 2 bases from J; junction bases left unmatched: 6. CDR1 is MNHEY, CDR2 SVGEGT, per germline. The CDR3 runs to 15 residues. CDR3 coding DNA: TGTGCCAGCAGCCTAGCGGGGGACGGACAAGAGACCCAGTACTTC. Translating it yields CASSLAGDGQETQYF.

This clonotype showed up many times. The gene calls are TRBV11-3 and TRBJ1-1; tentative D call: TRBD1 (6 bases). This CDR3 is built from 16 residues. V lost 5 bases to trimming and J lost 1 base, with 17 bases between them. The V gene's germline CDR1 is SGHNT and CDR2 YENEEA. The chain's CDR3 is CASSPTTGGANTEAFF. Written as DNA, the CDR3 is TGTGCCAGCAGCCCAACTACCGGGGGGGCGAACACTGAAGCTTTCTTT.

This clonotype has a count of ten or more. V gene TRBV10-3 combines with J gene TRBJ2-5; D might be TRBD1 or TRBD2, each matching 6 bases. Trimming cost V 9 bases and J 5 bases, with 22 bases left between them. The CDR3 spans 15 residues. The V gene's germline CDR1 is ENHRY and CDR2 SYGVKD. CDR3 loop: CAIRDSSTQGETQYF. CDR3 in DNA: TGTGCCATTCGGGACTCCTCAACTCAGGGGGAGACCCAGTACTTC.

This clonotype has a handful of counts. The V call is TRBV25-1, the J call TRBJ1-1, with D possibly being TRBD1 (5 bases). Trimming shortened V by 3 bases and J by 3 bases, and 11 bases separated the two germline ends. Germline CDR1 and CDR2: MGHDK and SYGVNS. CDR3 size: 14 residues. As DNA, the CDR3 is TGTGCCAGCAGTGAGAGCCTAGGGGACACTGAAGCTTTCTTT. Its translation: CASSESLGDTEAFF.

The chain combines TRBV14 with TRBJ2-7; the D call may be TRBD1 or TRBD2 (6 bases each). Germline V gives CDR1 SGHDN, CDR2 FVKESK. The CDR3 runs to 15 residues. The V end lost 4 bases, the J end lost 7 bases, and 20 bases lay between the germline ends. The CDR3 spells CASSPAWGADREQYF. DNA for the CDR3: TGTGCCAGCAGCCCGGCGTGGGGGGCCGATAGGGAGCAGTACTTC.

This clonotype was counted many times. This sequence joins TRBV7-2 and TRBJ1-5, with D possibly being TRBD1 (5 bases). Germline lookup yields CDR1 SGHTA and CDR2 FQGNSA. The CDR3 loop spans 14 amino acids. Trimming removed 1 base from V and 5 bases from J, with 9 bases in between. The chain's CDR3 is CASSLGGQDQPQHF. CDR3 nucleotides: TGTGCCAGCAGCTTAGGGGGCCAAGATCAGCCCCAGCATTTT. Drawing the rest from reference TRBV7-2 and TRBJ1-5, the complete variable domain is GAGVSQSPSNKVTEKGKDVELRCDPISGHTALYWYRQSLGQGLEFLIYFQGNSAPDKSGLPSDRFSAERTGGSVSTLTIQRTQQEDSAVYLCASSLGGQDQPQHFGDGTRLSIL.